The TCR beta chain under discussion was sequenced for a study of cytomegalovirus exposure and HLA in healthy donors. For the study at large: A previous analysis identified approximately 110 million unique TCR beta sequences derived from 180 million or so T cells. Caucasian-associated ancestry cluster membership applied to 75% to 85% of approximately 400 genotyped donors.

V dropped 1 base and J dropped 0; count of bases not matched to a gene: 2. CDR1 and CDR2 from the germline V gene are GTSNPN and SVGIG (reference sequence). The CDR3 spans 16 residues. The PCR had 60 Vbeta and 13 Jbeta primers. Clones were read by immunoSEQ multiplex PCR, and TCRdb kept only the in-frame ones, dropping some. The profile shows 120,000 or so clones, about 71% of them singletons. This clone was seen only a few times. Antigen: not known. Study-wide findings and caveats: Highly shared sequence variants in one cluster were likely a sequencing artifact. Later analysis associated a missense DCLRE1C variant with TCR beta V- and J-gene trimming.

Sequencing was done on a sample of PBMCs. The sequence derives from a woman in her forties or fifties in good health and CMV-seronegative. The chain links TRBV30 to TRBJ2-3; 12 bases are shared with TRBD2. The CDR3 loop reads CAWSAGLAGSTDTQYF. The CDR3 DNA is TGTGCCTGGAGTGCGGGACTAGCGGGTAGCACAGATACGCAGTATTTT.